The clone carrying this TCR beta chain was seen a single time. The antigen is unknown. Germline values: CDR1 SGHRS, CDR2 YFSETQ. The CDR3 runs 11 residues. V was trimmed by 7 bases and J by 1 base, leaving 5 bases between them. Authors of the study amplified TCR beta CDR3 regions from RNA transcripts. Carried out on the TCR CDR3, a first-round RT-PCR used the HTBI primer set. One entry per CDR3 protein, called by TCRdb with MiXCR from the multiplex PCR reads. The sample includes fewer than 350,000 distinct CDR3 sequences, around a sixth of them seen just once. The sample originates from a study of T cells in Graves' hyperthyroidism and ophthalmopathy. Looking at the study overall: Any treatment followed the collection of peripheral blood at initial diagnosis. Regarding the study as a whole: The majority of expanded thyroid clonotypes above 0.001 also appeared in blood.

Material for sequencing was blood. This chain connects TRBV5-1 to TRBJ1-1; no firm D call. This clonotype was obtained from a woman between 45 and 60 years old with Graves' hyperthyroidism. The CDR3 loop reads CASVGNTEAFF. The CDR3 DNA reads as TGCGCCAGCGTGGGGAACACTGAAGCTTTCTTT.